Shown below are 27 T cell receptor beta chains from a single sample sequenced in a study of T cells in Graves' hyperthyroidism and ophthalmopathy. The investigators amplified TCR beta CDR3 regions from RNA transcripts. Carried out on the TCR CDR3, a first-round RT-PCR used the HTBI primer set. TCRdb used MiXCR to reprocess the multiplex PCR reads, holding one entry per CDR3 protein. The repertoire includes about 480,000 distinct CDR3 sequences, about 20% of them detected once, and around 50% sits in the top ten. The sequencing input was blood. The receptors come from a woman aged 65 to 85 with Graves' ophthalmopathy.

This clonotype was picked up many times. This chain links TRBV6-1 with TRBJ1-1; TRBD1 might be the D (6 bases). Trimming took off 6 bases at V and 4 bases at J, with 15 bases between the two ends. The CDR3 is made up of 14 amino acids. The germline gives CDR1 MNHNS, CDR2 SASEGT. Here the CDR3 reads CASRIGGLVTEAFF. The CDR3, as DNA: TGTGCCAGCAGGATAGGGGGTCTGGTCACTGAAGCTTTCTTT.

On this clonotype itself: The junction shows a germline mismatch at one end, possibly a read error. The chain employs TRBV3-1 and TRBJ2-1, with D perhaps matching TRBD1 or TRBD2 (6 bases each). The CDR3 runs to 14 residues. The germline CDR1 and CDR2 sequences are LGHDT and YNNKEL (reference sequence). The CDR3, as DNA: TGTGCCAACAGCCAAGGGGGGTCCTACAATGAGCAGTTCTTC. Translation gives CANSQGGSYNEQFF.

CDR3 loop: CASSDQGYGYTF. The CDR3 DNA is TGTGCCAGCAGTGACCAGGGCTATGGCTACACCTTC. The rearrangement links TRBV6-1 to TRBJ1-2, with TRBD1 as a possible D gene (5 bases). This CDR3 region has 12 residues. With 3 bases removed from V and 4 bases from J, the gap between germline ends came to 6 bases. CDR1 is MNHNS, CDR2 SASEGT, per germline.

This clonotype has a handful of counts. The chain is built from TRBV28 and TRBJ2-7; D is ambiguous. Germline CDR1 reads MDHEN; CDR2 reads SYDVKM. Between the trimmed V and J ends, which lost 5 bases and 2 bases, there was a span of 7 bases. The CDR3 totals 12 residues. The chain's CDR3 is CASSHQPYEQYF. CDR3 nucleotide sequence: TGTGCCAGCAGTCACCAACCCTACGAGCAGTACTTC.

This clonotype was observed many times. The genes are TRBV3-1 and TRBJ2-7; TRBD1 matches 9 bases. With V trimmed by 2 bases and J by 6 bases, 11 bases remained unmatched. Germline loops: CDR1 LGHDT, CDR2 YNNKEL (reference sequence). The CDR3 contains 16 residues. The CDR3 coding sequence is TGTGCCAGCAGCCAATTCCGGGGACAGGGTGGTCGCGAGCAGTACTTC. Translating gives CASSQFRGQGGREQYF.

This clonotype was seen a handful of times. V gene TRBV29-1 combines with J gene TRBJ1-1; possible D gene TRBD1, 5 bases. V was trimmed by 8 bases and J by 0 bases, leaving 13 bases between them. The CDR3 is 13 residues long. Germline CDR1 SQVTM, CDR2 ANQGSEA. CDR3 residues: CSSQKQVNTEAFF. CDR3 sequence (DNA): TGCAGCTCCCAGAAACAGGTGAACACTGAAGCTTTCTTT.

This chain links TRBV7-6 with TRBJ2-2, with 7 bases aligning to TRBD2. Germline CDR1 is SGHVS and CDR2 is FNYEAQ. Germline trimming cut 1 base from V and 7 bases from J; bases unmatched to any gene: 6. This CDR3 spans 15 amino acids. For the CDR3, the DNA is TGTGCCAGCAGCTTAGGGACTAGTGAGTTCGGGGAGCTGTTTTTT. Translation gives CASSLGTSEFGELFF.

This clonotype was seen a handful of times. This chain connects TRBV6-5 to TRBJ2-7, with 11 positions matching TRBD2. Germline-derived CDR1 and CDR2 are MNHEY and SVGAGI. V trimming: 0 bases; J trimming: 4 bases; junction bases outside the gene matches: 2. This CDR3 is 15 amino acids long. The CDR3 sequence: CASSYSVAGGYEQYF. The CDR3 bases are TGTGCCAGCAGTTACTCAGTAGCGGGAGGGTACGAGCAGTACTTC.

The chain is built from TRBV11-2 and TRBJ2-7; 9 positions match TRBD1. CDR1 is SGHAT and CDR2 is FQNNGV in the germline V gene. V lost 3 bases, J lost 2 bases, and 2 bases stayed unmatched. CDR3 size: 14 residues. In DNA form, the CDR3 reads TGTGCCAGCAGCTTTTACAGGGGGCCCTACGAGCAGTACTTC. Amino acids: CASSFYRGPYEQYF.

This clonotype was counted at least ten times. The rearrangement joins TRBV28 to TRBJ2-7; D is unresolved. The CDR3 consists of 13 residues. Germline lookup yields CDR1 MDHEN and CDR2 SYDVKM. V lost 2 bases and J lost 7, with 12 bases in between. The CDR3 region has the DNA TGTGCCAGCAGTTTAGTGCAGGTTTATGAGCAGTACTTC. The encoded protein is CASSLVQVYEQYF.

The CDR3 DNA is TGCAGTGCTAGAGTTGAACAGGGCCTATATGGCTACACCTTC. Translation: CSARVEQGLYGYTF. V and J are TRBV20-1 and TRBJ1-2; tentative D call: TRBD1 (6 bases). The germline V gene has CDR1 DFQATT and CDR2 SNEGSKA (reference sequence). The CDR3 consists of 14 residues. V lost 1 base and J lost 5, with 14 bases in between.

This clonotype came up a few times. The rearrangement uses TRBV28 and TRBJ1-2; D not resolved. Trimming stripped 3 bases from V and 8 bases from J, with 10 bases between. CDR3 length: 12 amino acids. From germline, CDR1 is MDHEN and CDR2 SYDVKM. The CDR3 is CASSLQTKGYTF. CDR3 DNA sequence: TGTGCCAGCAGTTTGCAAACCAAGGGCTACACCTTC.

In its sample, this clonotype was seen a few times. The chain recombines TRBV11-2 with TRBJ2-7; 14 positions match TRBD2. Unmatched junction bases numbered 6, after V lost 5 bases and J lost 3 bases. Germline V gene sequence: CDR1 SGHAT, CDR2 FQNNGV. The CDR3 extends over 16 amino acids. CDR3 loop: CASSIGTSGSIYEQYF. The CDR3 region has the DNA TGTGCCAGCAGCATAGGGACTAGCGGGAGTATCTACGAGCAGTACTTC.

The table lists this clonotype with a few counts. V and J are TRBV12-5 and TRBJ1-4; D is unclear. The CDR3 is 15 residues long. V dropped 5 bases and J dropped 6 bases, with 16 bases sitting between them. Per germline, CDR1 LGHNT and CDR2 FRNRAP. In DNA form, the CDR3 reads TGTGCTAGTGGTCCAATGGGTACGGGTGATGAAAAACTGTTTTTT. It encodes CASGPMGTGDEKLFF.

The V and J genes are TRBV6-1 and TRBJ1-2, with 8 bases identical to TRBD1. The CDR3 sequence is 17 residues long. The germline gives CDR1 MNHNS, CDR2 SASEGT. Germline trimming cut 6 bases from V and 1 base from J; bases unmatched to any gene: 13. CDR3 sequence reads: CASSLSGTGPLNYGYTF. CDR3 sequence (DNA): TGTGCCAGCAGCCTATCCGGGACAGGCCCCCTTAACTATGGCTACACCTTC.

This clonotype was seen a few times. The rearrangement links TRBV10-2 to TRBJ1-5, with D maybe TRBD1 (6 bases). With 5 bases removed from V and 3 bases from J, the gap between germline ends came to 26 bases. The CDR3 is 19 residues long. Per germline, CDR1 WSHSY and CDR2 SAAADI. CDR3 bases: TGCGCCAGCAGTCCCAATTCCCATTATGACAGGCGCCTCAATCAGCCCCAGCATTTT. It codes for CASSPNSHYDRRLNQPQHF.

This chain joins TRBV30 and TRBJ1-5; possible D gene TRBD1, 6 bases. CDR3 size: 15 residues. Germline-derived CDR1 and CDR2 are GTSNPN and SVGIG (reference sequence). The V gene lost 5 bases and the J gene lost 0 bases, with 14 bases spanning the gap. CDR3 sequence reads: CAWALQGYSNQPQHF. CDR3 nucleotide sequence: TGTGCCTGGGCCTTACAGGGTTATAGCAATCAGCCCCAGCATTTT.

This clonotype has at least ten counts. The chain combines TRBV12-3 or TRBV12-4 with TRBJ1-2; TRBD1 is a possible D gene (6 bases). The CDR3 contains 16 residues. V was pared by 3 bases and J by 7 bases, with 21 bases between. Written as DNA, the CDR3 is TGTGCCAGCAGTTTCGGGGGGGCAGGGAGGTACTTTGGCTACACCTTC. Translation: CASSFGGAGRYFGYTF.

The chain combines TRBV28 with TRBJ2-3; maybe TRBD1 (5 bases). The germline gives CDR1 MDHEN, CDR2 SYDVKM. Trimming removed 4 bases from V and 2 bases from J, with 10 bases in between. The CDR3 contains 14 residues. The CDR3 DNA is TGTGCCAGCAGTTCAGGGTCCCACACAGATACGCAGTATTTT. It specifies CASSSGSHTDTQYF.

This clonotype was detected many times. The gene calls are TRBV6-5 and TRBJ1-1; maybe TRBD1 (5 bases). The V end was cut by 2 bases, the J end by 1 base, with 8 bases between. CDR3 length equals 14 residues. CDR1 and CDR2 (germline): MNHEY, SVGAGI. The CDR3 region is CASSYPGQNTEAFF. CDR3 sequence (DNA): TGTGCCAGCAGTTACCCGGGGCAGAACACTGAAGCTTTCTTT.

The sample holds many counts of this clonotype. The V call is TRBV11-2, the J call TRBJ2-1; maybe TRBD1 (6 bases). The CDR3 has 17 amino acids. V dropped 5 bases and J dropped 6 bases, with 23 bases sitting between them. Germline CDR1 is SGHAT and CDR2 is FQNNGV. This CDR3 reads CASSETDHRDTFNEQFF. Written as DNA, the CDR3 is TGTGCCAGCAGCGAGACAGACCACCGGGACACCTTCAATGAGCAGTTCTTC.

This clonotype appeared a few times. This chain joins TRBV6-1 and TRBJ2-1; 16 bases are a match to TRBD2. The length of the CDR3 is 17 residues. The V segment lost 7 bases and the J segment 8 bases; nucleotides outside the gene matches: 11. Germline CDR1 MNHNS, CDR2 SASEGT. CDR3 protein: CASIPSPGLAGGDEQFF. In DNA, the CDR3 is TGTGCCAGCATCCCGTCTCCGGGACTAGCGGGAGGGGATGAGCAGTTCTTC.

This chain uses TRBV20-1 with TRBJ1-5; D remains ambiguous. V was clipped by 8 bases and J by 3 bases, with 11 bases between them. The CDR3 has 12 amino acids. Germline V gene lookup returns CDR1 DFQATT and CDR2 SNEGSKA (reference sequence). In DNA form, the CDR3 reads TGCAGTCCTGACCGGATCAATCAGCCCCAGCATTTT. This translates into CSPDRINQPQHF.

This clonotype has only a few counts. This chain joins TRBV28 and TRBJ1-2, with a weak D call TRBD1 (6 bases). Trimming removed 5 bases from V and 5 bases from J, with 12 bases in between. There are 13 residues in the CDR3. Per germline, CDR1 MDHEN and CDR2 SYDVKM. As DNA, the CDR3 is TGTGCCAGCAGTCGAGGGGGGTCGTATGGCTACACCTTC. The encoded protein is CASSRGGSYGYTF.

Many counts were recorded for this clonotype. V gene TRBV5-1 combines with J gene TRBJ1-1; 7 positions agree with TRBD1. The CDR3 consists of 17 residues. CDR1 is SGHRS and CDR2 is YFSETQ in the germline V gene. After removal of 0 bases from V and 1 base from J, the junction contained 9 bases not matched to a gene. The CDR3 nucleotides read TGCGCCAGCAGCTTGGCCATAGGGGGCCCAGAGAACACTGAAGCTTTCTTT. The encoded protein is CASSLAIGGPENTEAFF. Looking up the rest from reference TRBV5-1 and TRBJ1-1 gives the full variable domain: KAGVTQTPRYLIKTRGQQVTLSCSPISGHRSVSWYQQTPGQGLQFLFEYFSETQRNKGNFPGRFSGRQFSNSRSEMNVSTLELGDSALYLCASSLAIGGPENTEAFFGQGTRLTVV.

The chain links TRBV7-6 to TRBJ2-2; 8 bases agree with TRBD2. Germline V gene sequence: CDR1 SGHVS, CDR2 FNYEAQ. This CDR3 spans 15 amino acids. Germline trimming cut 5 bases from V and 8 bases from J; bases unmatched to any gene: 10. The DNA for the CDR3 is TGTGCCAGCAGCCCATATCGGTCTAGCGGGGGGGAGCTGTTTTTT. It encodes CASSPYRSSGGELFF.

The genes are TRBV5-6 and TRBJ2-2; D tentatively fits TRBD1 or TRBD2 (5 bases each). CDR3 length equals 16 residues. Germline V gene lookup returns CDR1 SGHDT and CDR2 YYEEEE. Trimming stripped 0 bases from V and 7 bases from J, with 16 bases between. Here the CDR3 reads CASSLGGVWGHGELFF. DNA of the CDR3: TGTGCCAGCAGCTTGGGAGGGGTGTGGGGCCACGGGGAGCTGTTTTTT.